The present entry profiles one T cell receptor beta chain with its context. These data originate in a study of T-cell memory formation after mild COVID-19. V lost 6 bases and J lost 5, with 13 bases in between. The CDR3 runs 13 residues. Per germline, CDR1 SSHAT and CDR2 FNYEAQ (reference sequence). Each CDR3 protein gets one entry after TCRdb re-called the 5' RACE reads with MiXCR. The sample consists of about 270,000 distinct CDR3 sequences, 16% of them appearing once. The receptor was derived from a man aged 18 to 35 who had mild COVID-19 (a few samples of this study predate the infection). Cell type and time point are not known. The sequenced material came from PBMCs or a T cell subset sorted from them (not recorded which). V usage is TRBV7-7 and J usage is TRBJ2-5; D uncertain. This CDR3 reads CASSPVIGETQYF. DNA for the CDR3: TGTGCCAGCAGTCCAGTCATCGGGGAGACCCAGTACTTC.